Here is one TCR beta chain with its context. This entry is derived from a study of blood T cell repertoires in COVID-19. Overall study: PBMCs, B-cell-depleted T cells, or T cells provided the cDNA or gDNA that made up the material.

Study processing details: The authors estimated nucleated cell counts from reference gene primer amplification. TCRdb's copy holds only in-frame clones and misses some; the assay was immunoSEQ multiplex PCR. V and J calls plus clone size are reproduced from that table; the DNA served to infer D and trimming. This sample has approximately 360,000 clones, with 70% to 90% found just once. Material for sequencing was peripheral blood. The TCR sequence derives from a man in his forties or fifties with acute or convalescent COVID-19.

In DNA, the CDR3 is TGTGCCAGCTCACCACAACAGGAGAACTATGGCTACACCTTC. Translation gives CASSPQQENYGYTF. The rearrangement uses TRBV18 and TRBJ1-2, with D maybe TRBD1 (5 bases). The V end lost 1 base, the J end lost 2 bases, and 8 bases lay between the germline ends. The CDR3 runs to 14 residues. Germline CDR1 is KGHSH and CDR2 is LQKENI.